Following are 4 T cell receptor beta chains from one sample sequenced in a study of blood T cell repertoires in COVID-19. Sequencing was performed with immunoSEQ multiplex PCR; in TCRdb, only in-frame clones are kept and a portion is missing. The repertoire holds 95,000 to 120,000 clones, with approximately 90% as singletons. Specimen: peripheral blood. Receptors were obtained from a woman aged 45-65 years with acute or convalescent COVID-19.

The chain joins TRBV5-4 to TRBJ1-2, with D tentatively TRBD1 (6 bases). CDR1 and CDR2 from the germline V gene are SGHNT and YYREEE (reference sequence). CDR3 size: 14 residues. Trimming pared 3 bases from V and 8 bases from J, leaving 17 bases between. The CDR3: CASSSTGPSVGYTF. DNA of the CDR3: TGTGCCAGCAGCTCGACAGGCCCTTCGGTGGGCTACACCTTC.

The chain links TRBV28 to TRBJ2-7; TRBD1 matches at 9 bases. This CDR3 is 13 amino acids long. Trimming took 7 bases from V and 4 from J; bases not matched to a gene: 5. Germline V gene data show CDR1 as MDHEN and CDR2 as SYDVKM. As DNA, the CDR3 is TGTGCCAGCACCACAGGGGGCGGGTACGAGCAGTACTTC. Protein sequence: CASTTGGGYEQYF.

This chain uses TRBV19 with TRBJ2-3; 9 bases are shared with TRBD2. CDR3 length: 15 amino acids. Germline loops: CDR1 LNHDA, CDR2 SQIVND (reference sequence). Losses at the gene ends were 7 bases for V and 5 bases for J; bases not matched to a gene: 10. The CDR3, as DNA: TGTGCCAGTACCTCAGCGGGGGGACCGGGAGATACGCAGTATTTT. It yields the protein CASTSAGGPGDTQYF.

The gene calls are TRBV12-3 or TRBV12-4 and TRBJ1-1; D is perhaps TRBD1 (5 bases). Trimming pared 5 bases from V and 4 bases from J, leaving 11 bases between. The CDR3 length is 13 residues. The CDR3 is CASSPNGGTEAFF. DNA for the CDR3: TGTGCCAGCAGTCCTAACGGGGGCACTGAAGCTTTCTTT.